This TCR beta chain was documented in a study of Ad26.COV2.S vaccination and SARS-CoV-2 variants. Study information: The study gave Ad26.COV2.S intramuscularly, once or twice 56 days apart.

Whole-study results and caveats: Analyses of TCR breadth and depth may have underestimated total T cell responses. Vaccine recipients showed a spike-specific TCR breadth that was higher than in placebo recipients.

Trimming took 2 bases from V and 2 from J, leaving 11 bases between them. Per germline, CDR1 LGHDT and CDR2 YNNKEL (reference sequence). This CDR3 comprises 15 residues. The treatment was: around 19 received Ad26.COV2.S at low or high dose, single or two shots; several received placebo; per-sample allocation not given. Sampling took place 63 days after the first vaccine or placebo injection. Assay used: immunoSEQ multiplex PCR; TCRdb lists only in-frame clones, some missing. The table lists about half a million clones, roughly 87% of them singletons, with 1.7% in the top ten. Remarks on this clone: The antigen is undetermined.

The starting material was peripheral blood, obtained in a trial of Ad26.COV2.S vaccine versus placebo. V and J are TRBV3-1 (or the pseudogene TRBV3-2) and TRBJ2-3, with D hard to call. This clonotype was sampled from a person between 18 and 59 years old who received the Ad26.COV2.S COVID-19 vaccine or a placebo. The CDR3 loop reads CASSQLQKSTDTQYF. The CDR3, as DNA: TGTGCCAGCAGCCAACTCCAGAAATCCACAGATACGCAGTATTTT.